The clone carrying this T cell receptor beta chain came up a few times. The antigen is not known. The authors reverse transcribed all of the isolated RNA, so sequencing captured expressed TCRB transcripts. Assay used: immunoSEQ multiplex PCR; TCRdb lists only in-frame clones, some missing. The sample holds some 350,000 clones, roughly 9.8% seen once. These data are taken from a study of beta chain features in type 1 diabetes. Background on the study: Sorted cells, around 100 million in number, were examined across all samples. Study-level points and caveats: TCRB CDR3s were moderately but significantly shorter in Type 1 diabetes patients in all four CD4+ subsets. At VDJ recombination sites, type 1 diabetes patients had fewer insertions and more deleted nucleotides.

Trimming removed 3 bases at V and 8 bases at J, with 13 bases between. CDR3 length: 14 amino acids. Germline CDR1 MNHEY, CDR2 SVGAGI. The TCR was taken from a man aged 30 to 45 with type 1 diabetes. The material sequenced was central memory CD4+ T cells from blood. The V gene is TRBV6-5, the J gene TRBJ2-2, with D hard to call. CDR3 amino acids: CASSYQPPEGELFF. The DNA for the CDR3 is TGTGCCAGCAGTTATCAACCCCCCGAGGGGGAGCTGTTTTTT.